This T cell receptor beta chain comes out of a study of beta chain features in type 1 diabetes listed by TCRdb under 2018. Regarding the complete study: Mean age, gender distribution, total cell number and subset yield were not different between patients and healthy donors. A total of around 110,000,000 sorted cells were examined across all samples, and a strong correlation was observed between cell number per subset and RNA yield. In the study, TCRB repertoires of sorted circulating CD4+ T cell subsets from recently diagnosed type 1 diabetes patients were compared with those of matched healthy donors. Regulatory and stem cell-like memory subsets were obtained from only 8 patients and roughly 8 healthy donors, while naive and central memory subsets were obtained from all 30 or so donors. General findings and caveats noted by the study authors: The naive, central memory and regulatory TCRB repertoires appeared to resemble one another more closely among patients than among healthy donors. Because cDNA was sequenced instead of genomic DNA, highly expressing activated cells could be over-represented, though the groups showed no difference in activation or CD3 levels. Shorter templates might have been favored by PCR, but patient and control samples were amplified and corrected together, so both groups would have been affected equally by any skew. Patients with type 1 diabetes made fewer insertions and deleted more nucleotides at VDJ recombination sites, implying thymic rearrangement abnormalities. Only small numbers of individuals were included in the HLA sub-analyses, which left unresolved whether HLA type had any influence on TCRB rearrangement. Type 1 diabetes patients showed a moderate but significant shortening of TCRB CDR3 length in all four CD4+ subsets.

The junction shows trimming of 5 bases on V and 0 bases on J, and the gene matches do not reach 7 bases of it. Its CDR3 holds 15 amino acids, cysteine through phenylalanine. Only CDR3 DNA is held: 45 bases, read in frame from base 1. Sequences PRHDT (CDR1) and FYEKMQ (CDR2) are obtained from the germline V gene (reference sequence). On this clone itself: This clone's antigen is unknown. Base qualities are not provided; no much larger clone lies one nucleotide away.

A single peripheral blood draw of approximately 110 mL on average was collected from each donor into heparinised tubes. Using a panel that included CD45RO, CCR7, CD25, CD127, CD95 and CD27, naive, central memory, regulatory and stem cell-like memory CD4+ T cells were sorted on a BD FACSAria II. A purity above 98% was achieved for all sorted populations. PBMCs were separated immediately by Lymphoprep density gradient centrifugation and were stained directly, without being cultured. To minimize batch effects, samples were stained and sorted in pairs, one healthy donor with one patient per experiment. The entire isolated RNA was reverse transcribed using the High Capacity cDNA Reverse Transcription Kit, and thus expressed TCRB transcripts were sequenced. Deep immunoSEQ sequencing was performed on naive, central memory and regulatory T cell samples, with an average of roughly 3.6 million total reads per sample. After sorted cells were lysed in RLT buffer, RNA was extracted with DNase-treated RNeasy Micro or Mini kits, with the choice depending on cell number. To prevent cross-contamination, each cell subset was processed individually, whereas patient and healthy donor samples were processed jointly. Using the immunoSEQ multiplex PCR, TCRB sequences were amplified from cDNA into 87-bp fragments spanning the CDR3 region. Sequencing of the amplicons was done on the Illumina HiSeq platform. On the study's bioinformatics: PCR bias was corrected computationally using synthetic template baselines, and reads within Hamming distance 2 were collapsed, with unmergeable singletons discarded. By aligning reads against IMGT, V, D and J genes, CDR3 length, and insertions or deletions at six rearrangement sites were assigned. Within each subset, clonotype counts were normalized to sorted cell number, and only after that were true diversity and Gini coefficients computed with the tcR R package. The overlap coefficient, calculated on TCRB nucleotide sequences, was used to quantify repertoire sharing. As a proxy for the pre-selection repertoire, out-of-frame TCRB sequences from naive cells were analyzed. This is the immuneACCESS table as TCRdb keeps it, with only in-frame sequences that have V and J called. A part of the clones is gone; compared with another copy, unresolved V genes explain less than half, and the rest is unexplained. V and J calls and clone size come straight from that table; D and trimming were deduced from the DNA. Recorded for this sample are under 400,000 clones; around 19% of them occurred a single time. The ten most abundant clones make up under 0.055% of the sample.

The receptor was derived from a woman between 18 and 29 years old in good health. This receptor chain uses TRBV13 and TRBJ2-7; a stretch of 7 junction bases matches TRBD1. Sequencing was performed on naive CD4+ T cells from blood. The cell subset or site label on this specimen signifies: true naive CD4+ T cells. For the CDR3, the sequence is CASSPGQAASYEQYF. The DNA sequence follows: TGTGCCAGCAGCCCCGGACAGGCTGCCTCCTACGAGCAGTACTTC.